The 27 T cell receptor beta chains below all came from one sample that was sequenced in a study of T cells in Graves' hyperthyroidism and ophthalmopathy. RNA transcripts provided the source from which TCR beta CDR3 regions were amplified. The TCR CDR3 was amplified in a first-round RT-PCR using the HTBI primer set. TCRdb independently ran MiXCR on the multiplex PCR reads; one entry per CDR3 protein. The sample lists some 490,000 distinct CDR3 sequences; approximately 23% were seen once. The specimen sequenced was blood. The receptor set was obtained from a woman in her 70s with Graves' ophthalmopathy.

In its sample, this clonotype was seen a few times. The genes are TRBV12-3 or TRBV12-4 and TRBJ2-3; 11 bases align to TRBD2. The CDR3 covers 17 residues. V shed 5 bases and J 4 bases; nucleotides not matched to a gene: 11. The CDR3 DNA is TGTGCCAGCAGTCTCAATAGCGGGAGGGTCGGAGCAGATACGCAGTATTTT. It translates to CASSLNSGRVGADTQYF.

This clonotype was recorded at least ten times. The chain combines TRBV11-2 with TRBJ2-1; D possibly corresponds to TRBD2 (5 bases). From germline, CDR1 is SGHAT and CDR2 FQNNGV. The CDR3 is made up of 13 amino acids. V was cut by 5 bases and J by 3 bases, with 8 bases left in between. The CDR3 DNA is TGTGCCAGCAGCACAGACTACTACAATGAGCAGTTCTTC. Translated, it gives CASSTDYYNEQFF.

The chain is built from TRBV18 and TRBJ1-1; the D is unclear. The CDR3 loop spans 15 amino acids. From germline, CDR1 is KGHSH and CDR2 LQKENI. V was trimmed by 3 bases and J by 6 bases, leaving 17 bases between them. The CDR3 loop reads CASSPVGRVSAEAFF. CDR3 sequence (DNA): TGTGCCAGCTCACCCGTCGGCCGAGTAAGCGCTGAAGCTTTCTTT.

CDR3 DNA: TGTGCCACCAGTGATTCAGGACAGGGGGCTTACGAGCAGTACTTC. Its protein is CATSDSGQGAYEQYF. The genes are TRBV24-1 and TRBJ2-7, with 11 positions matching TRBD1. The CDR3 is made up of 15 amino acids. Germline V gene data show CDR1 as KGHDR and CDR2 as SFDVKD. V shed 2 bases, J shed 4 bases, and the junction held 3 bases outside the gene matches.

The chain employs TRBV4-2 and TRBJ2-3; D perhaps matches TRBD2 (5 bases). This CDR3 region has 13 residues. The germline V gene encodes CDR1 LGHNA and CDR2 YNFKEQ. V dropped 0 bases and J dropped 7 bases, with 8 bases sitting between them. The CDR3 nucleotides read TGTGCCAGCAGCCAAGATACGGGAAATACGCAGTATTTT. Protein sequence: CASSQDTGNTQYF.

This clonotype was counted only a few times. The CDR3 coding sequence is TGCGCCAGCAGTGGCGGGCTAAAGTCTTACGAGCAGTACTTC. Translation gives CASSGGLKSYEQYF. The rearrangement links TRBV5-1 to TRBJ2-7; tentative D call: TRBD2 (5 bases). V shed 5 bases and J shed 4 bases, with 16 bases lying between them. CDR3 size: 14 residues. Germline-derived CDR1 and CDR2 are SGHRS and YFSETQ.

V gene TRBV18 combines with J gene TRBJ2-3; D ambiguous. V gave up 3 bases and J gave up 0 bases, with 7 bases separating them. The CDR3 contains 14 residues. CDR1 KGHSH and CDR2 LQKENI come from the germline V gene. The CDR3: CASSPSTSTDTQYF. CDR3 coding DNA: TGTGCCAGCTCACCCTCGACTAGCACAGATACGCAGTATTTT. Complete variable domain (other parts from reference TRBV18 and TRBJ2-3): NAGVMQNPRHLVRRRGQEARLRCSPMKGHSHVYWYRQLPEEGLKFMVYLQKENIIDESGMPKERFSAEFPKEGPSILRIQQVVRGDSAAYFCASSPSTSTDTQYFGPGTRLTVL.

This clonotype was seen ten or more times. The V gene is TRBV28, the J gene TRBJ1-1; D call uncertain. This CDR3 has 13 amino acids. Trimming took off 3 bases at V and 8 bases at J, with 13 bases between the two ends. Germline V gene data show CDR1 as MDHEN and CDR2 as SYDVKM. The CDR3 here is CASSLSPPAEAFF. The CDR3 DNA is TGTGCCAGCAGTTTGTCCCCTCCGGCCGAAGCTTTCTTT.

This clonotype was observed a few times. The genes are TRBV4-2 and TRBJ2-7; TRBD2 is a possible D gene (5 bases). From germline, CDR1 is LGHNA and CDR2 YNFKEQ. V dropped 1 base and J dropped 2 bases, with 12 bases sitting between them. This CDR3 comprises 15 residues. The DNA of the CDR3 is TGTGCCAGCAGCCAAGTGGGAGCGTACACCTACGAGCAGTACTTC. This gives the protein CASSQVGAYTYEQYF.

This clonotype has only a few counts. The genes are TRBV10-1 and TRBJ1-5, with TRBD1 as a possible D gene (5 bases). Trimming removed 4 bases at V and 4 bases at J, with 11 bases between. The CDR3 is 14 residues long. Germline V gives CDR1 WNHNN, CDR2 SYGVQD (reference sequence). CDR3 sequence: CASSAGVGNQPQHF. Here the CDR3 DNA reads TGCGCCAGCAGTGCGGGGGTAGGAAATCAGCCCCAGCATTTT.

The J gene is TRBJ2-2, the V gene TRBV9; D unclear. V gave up 6 bases and J gave up 7 bases, with 13 bases separating them. Germline CDR1 and CDR2: SGDLS and YYNGEE. This CDR3 spans 13 amino acids. The CDR3 DNA reads as TGTGCCAGCAAGGGTCCAATCGGCGGGGAGCTGTTTTTT. It specifies CASKGPIGGELFF.

This clonotype appeared a few times. The junction departs from germline at one end; a sequencing error may be responsible. The chain combines TRBV7-8 with TRBJ1-2, with D hard to call. CDR3 length: 14 residues. The V gene's germline CDR1 is SGHVS and CDR2 FQNEAQ. CDR3 DNA: TGTGCCAACAGCTCTCCCGGCGCCCTGTTGGGCTACACCTTC. It is translated as CANSSPGALLGYTF.

By its share, this clonotype is medium-sized (0.01 to 0.1%). The gene calls are TRBV7-9 and TRBJ1-1; no clear D. Trimming took off 1 base at V and 11 bases at J, with 11 bases between the two ends. Germline assignment: CDR1 SEHNR and CDR2 FQNEAQ (reference sequence). The CDR3 sequence is 12 residues long. Here the CDR3 DNA reads TGTGCCAGCAGCTTAGACTCCCGGGTTGCTTTCTTT. It encodes CASSLDSRVAFF.

The chain is built from TRBV4-3 and TRBJ2-6; unclear D gene. Germline CDR1 is LGHNA and CDR2 is YSLEER. Trimming removed 0 bases from V and 1 base from J, with 7 bases in between. The CDR3 extends over 16 amino acids. CDR3 protein: CASSQDTGSGANVLTF. CDR3 DNA: TGCGCCAGCAGCCAAGATACCGGGTCTGGGGCCAACGTCCTGACTTTC.

This clonotype has a count of ten or more. The chain uses TRBV28 and TRBJ1-2; a weak D match, TRBD1 (5 bases). Germline V gene data show CDR1 as MDHEN and CDR2 as SYDVKM. The CDR3 extends over 13 amino acids. The germline V and J ends were trimmed by 4 bases and 1 base, with 7 bases remaining between them. The chain's CDR3 is CASSSGGNYGYTF. In DNA, the CDR3 is TGTGCCAGCAGTTCGGGGGGTAACTATGGCTACACCTTC.

About this clonotype itself: The junction departs from germline at one end; a sequencing error may be responsible. This sequence joins TRBV29-1 and TRBJ2-7; D is uncertain. Per germline, CDR1 SQVTM and CDR2 ANQGSEA. This CDR3 has 13 residues. The CDR3 DNA reads as TGCAGCGCTGAATACGGGCCTTTCTACGAGCAGTACTTC. It translates to CSAEYGPFYEQYF.

This chain links TRBV19 with TRBJ1-6, with D maybe TRBD1 (6 bases). The V gene lost 4 bases and the J gene lost 10 bases, with 11 bases spanning the gap. CDR1 and CDR2 (germline): LNHDA, SQIVND (reference sequence). The CDR3 is 13 residues long. DNA of the CDR3: TGTGCCAGTAGTAGACAGGTCCCATCACCCCTCCACTTT. Its translation is CASSRQVPSPLHF.

J is TRBJ2-5 and V is TRBV20-1; TRBD1 aligns across 8 bases. J gave up 1 base and V 5 bases, and 6 bases lay outside the gene matches. Germline loops: CDR1 DFQATT, CDR2 SNEGSKA (reference sequence). This CDR3 contains 14 residues. The CDR3 loop is CSASQTGGQETQYF. CDR3 nucleotides: TGCAGTGCTTCTCAAACAGGGGGCCAAGAGACCCAGTACTTC.

This clonotype showed up just a few times. This chain connects TRBV7-3 to TRBJ2-1; no reliable D call. Trimming took off 5 bases at V and 0 bases at J, with 14 bases between the two ends. CDR3 size: 16 residues. Per germline, CDR1 SGHTA and CDR2 FQGTGA. The CDR3 bases are TGTGCCAGCAGCCTTGCTGCCTCTAGCTCCTACAATGAGCAGTTCTTC. This gives the protein CASSLAASSSYNEQFF. Full variable domain (rest looked up from reference TRBV7-3 and TRBJ2-1): GAGVSQTPSNKVTEKGKYVELRCDPISGHTALYWYRQSLGQGPEFLIYFQGTGAADDSGLPNDRFFAVRPEGSVSTLKIQRTERGDSAVYLCASSLAASSSYNEQFFGPGTRLTVL.

V and J are TRBV30 and TRBJ2-7; 13 nucleotides align to TRBD2. The CDR3 spans 16 residues. CDR1 and CDR2 from the germline V gene are GTSNPN and SVGIG (reference sequence). The V segment lost 2 bases and the J segment 2 bases; nucleotides outside the gene matches: 6. Here the CDR3 DNA reads TGTGCCTGGAGTCATGGACTAGCGGGAGTCCCCTACGAGCAGTACTTC. As protein: CAWSHGLAGVPYEQYF.

This clonotype was counted only a few times. CDR3 nucleotide sequence: TGTGCCAGCAGCCAAGATCGTTACGGGAGGGCGGTAGATACGCAGTATTTT. Encoded protein: CASSQDRYGRAVDTQYF. This chain uses TRBV4-2 with TRBJ2-3, with 8 positions matching TRBD2. The CDR3 spans 17 residues. Unmatched junction bases numbered 10, after V lost 0 bases and J lost 5 bases. Germline values: CDR1 LGHNA, CDR2 YNFKEQ.

V usage is TRBV29-1 and J usage is TRBJ2-3; D possibly corresponds to TRBD1 (5 bases). V was pared by 6 bases and J by 2 bases, with 15 bases between. Germline CDR1 reads SQVTM; CDR2 reads ANQGSEA. The CDR3 contains 14 residues. CDR3 region: CSVRKGSPTDTQYF. In nucleotides, the CDR3 is TGCAGCGTACGAAAGGGGTCACCCACAGATACGCAGTATTTT.

The rearrangement joins TRBV6-6 to TRBJ1-6; D uncertain. Trimming removed 2 bases at V and 10 bases at J, with 9 bases between. The germline gives CDR1 MNHNY, CDR2 SVGAGI (reference sequence). CDR3 size: 13 residues. CDR3 in amino acids: CASSYVGNSPLHF. The CDR3 bases are TGTGCCAGCAGTTACGTAGGGAACTCACCCCTCCACTTT.

This clonotype came up many times. The V call is TRBV6-1, the J call TRBJ2-2; perhaps TRBD2 as D (5 bases). The CDR3 contains 13 residues. The V end lost 7 bases, the J end lost 7 bases, and 13 bases lay between the germline ends. Germline V CDR1 and CDR2: MNHNS, SASEGT. CDR3 nucleotide sequence: TGTGCCAGCACCAACCGGGGTAACGGGGAGCTGTTTTTT. Translating it yields CASTNRGNGELFF.

V usage is TRBV18 and J usage is TRBJ1-5; maybe TRBD1 (6 bases). V dropped 2 bases and J dropped 3 bases, with 11 bases sitting between them. Germline-derived CDR1 and CDR2 are KGHSH and LQKENI. CDR3 length: 15 amino acids. In DNA form, the CDR3 reads TGTGCCAGCTCACCAGGGGGCGGTTACAATCAGCCCCAGCATTTT. Encoded protein: CASSPGGGYNQPQHF.

This clonotype appeared a few times. The V and J genes are TRBV3-1 and TRBJ2-2; D might be TRBD1 or TRBD2, each matching 5 bases. Germline V CDR1 and CDR2: LGHDT, YNNKEL (reference sequence). The length of the CDR3 is 16 residues. With 7 bases removed from V and 3 bases from J, the gap between germline ends came to 18 bases. The DNA of the CDR3 is TGTGCCAGCACCCTCTCGAGGGGCGCGGACACCGGGGAGCTGTTTTTT. It translates to CASTLSRGADTGELFF.

This chain uses TRBV9 with TRBJ2-1, with 10 bases fitting TRBD2. With 0 bases clipped from V and 10 bases from J, the junction kept 10 bases outside the gene matches. Germline V CDR1 and CDR2: SGDLS, YYNGEE. The CDR3 runs 16 residues. The CDR3 DNA reads as TGTGCCAGCAGCGTAGGTCTAGCGGGGGACGGGGGGGAGCAGTTCTTC. It translates to CASSVGLAGDGGEQFF.